The 11 T cell receptor beta chains in this list originate from one sample, sequenced in a study of blood T cells in healthy people across ages. Through a sample-barcoded 5' primer and a J-beta primer mix, a second PCR was run for about 6 to 12 cycles. A single record per CDR3 protein comes from TCRdb applying MiXCR to the 5' RACE reads. The table has roughly 800,000 distinct CDR3 sequences, 25% to 30% seen once. The sample also formed part of further work on T cells of mothers and their children.

Sample: blood. The receptor source for this set is a boy aged 10-17 years in good health.

This clonotype was observed a handful of times. At one boundary the junction diverges from the germline segment, which might be a read error. This chain joins TRBV28 and TRBJ1-5, with a weak D call TRBD1 (6 bases). CDR1 and CDR2 (germline): MDHEN, SYDVKM. The CDR3 covers 15 residues. As DNA, the CDR3 is TGTGCCAGCACCGGGAGGGGCAGGGGAGGTCAGCCCCAACATTTT. Residues: CASTGRGRGGQPQHF.

The chain uses TRBV29-1 and TRBJ1-2; 8 nucleotides align to TRBD1. Germline assignment: CDR1 SQVTM and CDR2 ANQGSEA. This CDR3 region has 14 residues. Unmatched junction bases numbered 11, after V lost 2 bases and J lost 9 bases. CDR3 protein: CSVETSYRGKSYTF. The CDR3 bases are TGCAGCGTTGAAACTAGCTACAGGGGGAAAAGCTACACCTTC. Using reference TRBV29-1 and TRBJ1-2 for the parts outside the CDR3, the full variable domain is SAVISQKPSRDICQRGTSLTIQCQVDSQVTMMFWYRQQPGQSLTLIATANQGSEATYESGFVIDKFPISRPNLTFSTLTVSNMSPEDSSIYLCSVETSYRGKSYTFGSGTRLTVV.

The chain couples TRBV4-1 to TRBJ2-3, with 9 bases identical to TRBD2. Germline V CDR1 and CDR2: MGHRA, YSYEKL. This CDR3 has 14 residues. V was pared by 2 bases and J by 4 bases, with 1 base of the junction left unmatched. The CDR3 here is CASSQQRGADTQYF. The CDR3 DNA reads TGCGCCAGCAGCCAACAGCGGGGGGCAGATACGCAGTATTTT.

There are a few counts of this clonotype. The chain recombines TRBV7-9 with TRBJ2-3; 8 bases map to TRBD1. The CDR3 is 15 residues long. J lost 5 bases, V lost 2 bases, and 6 bases had no gene match. Germline V gives CDR1 SEHNR, CDR2 FQNEAQ (reference sequence). This CDR3 is CASSLPGGIGDTQYF. CDR3 nucleotides: TGTGCCAGCAGCTTACCAGGGGGCATCGGAGATACGCAGTATTTT.

The rearrangement links TRBV28 to TRBJ2-5; D is perhaps TRBD2 (5 bases). V lost 7 bases, J lost 1 base, and 19 bases lay in between. The CDR3 totals 16 residues. CDR1 is MDHEN, CDR2 SYDVKM, per germline. The DNA of the CDR3 is TGTGCCAGCACTCCTCGACGGGGAGTGAGCCAAGAGACCCAGTACTTC. Translation: CASTPRRGVSQETQYF.

This clonotype showed up just a few times. The V gene is TRBV11-1, the J gene TRBJ1-6; no clear D. V lost 5 bases and J 10 bases, leaving 12 bases between the germline ends. CDR3 length: 13 amino acids. Germline lookup yields CDR1 SGHAT and CDR2 FQDESV (reference sequence). In nucleotides, the CDR3 is TGTGCCAGCAGCCGGCTTGGACGGTCACCCCTCCACTTT. Translating it yields CASSRLGRSPLHF. Together with reference TRBV11-1 and TRBJ1-6, the CDR3 gives the full variable domain: EAEVAQSPRYKITEKSQAVAFWCDPISGHATLYWYRQILGQGPELLVQFQDESVVDDSQLPKDRFSAERLKGVDSTLKIQPAELGDSAMYLCASSRLGRSPLHFGNGTRLTVT.

The chain has TRBV5-1 and TRBJ1-4; 10 bases fit TRBD1. Per germline, CDR1 SGHRS and CDR2 YFSETQ. Trimming at V came to 4 bases and at J to 8 bases, leaving 5 bases not matched to a gene. The CDR3 sequence is 14 residues long. The CDR3 protein is CASSTDRGGEKLFF. In nucleotides, the CDR3 is TGCGCCAGCAGCACGGACAGGGGGGGGGAAAAACTGTTTTTT.

This clonotype was found a few times. The CDR3 DNA sequence: TGTGCCATCCCAATCCGCGGACAAGAGACCCAGTACTTC. Protein sequence: CAIPIRGQETQYF. The chain combines TRBV2 with TRBJ2-5; D is ambiguous. Germline V lookup: CDR1 SNHLY, CDR2 FYNNEI. The germline V and J ends were trimmed by 10 bases and 2 bases, with 14 bases remaining between them. The CDR3 is made up of 13 amino acids. Looking up the rest from reference TRBV2 and TRBJ2-5 gives the full variable domain: EPEVTQTPSHQVTQMGQEVILRCVPISNHLYFYWYRQILGQKVEFLVSFYNNEISEKSEIFDDQFSVERPDGSNFTLKIRSTKLEDSAMYFCAIPIRGQETQYFGPGTRLLVL.

The rearrangement uses TRBV5-5 and TRBJ2-1; possibly TRBD2 for D (5 bases). From germline, CDR1 is SGHKS and CDR2 YYEKEE (reference sequence). The V end was cut by 2 bases, the J end by 4 bases, with 13 bases between. The CDR3 covers 15 residues. CDR3 loop: CASSFGEGGYNEQFF. The DNA of the CDR3 is TGTGCCAGCAGCTTCGGGGAAGGCGGATACAATGAGCAGTTCTTC. The whole variable domain, filled in from reference TRBV5-5 and TRBJ2-1, reads DAGVTQSPTHLIKTRGQQVTLRCSPISGHKSVSWYQQVLGQGPQFIFQYYEKEERGRGNFPDRFSARQFPNYSSELNVNALLLGDSALYLCASSFGEGGYNEQFFGPGTRLTVL.

Only a few counts were recorded for this clonotype. The chain combines TRBV6-6 with TRBJ1-4; a weak D match, TRBD1 (5 bases). Trimming removed 7 bases from V and 5 bases from J, with 14 bases in between. This CDR3 spans 14 amino acids. CDR1 is MNHNY, CDR2 SVGAGI, per germline (reference sequence). The CDR3: CASTGGRWNEKLFF. In DNA, the CDR3 is TGTGCCAGCACCGGGGGACGGTGGAATGAAAAACTGTTTTTT.

In its sample, this clonotype was seen a few times. V usage is TRBV15 and J usage is TRBJ2-4, with a tentative D call TRBD1 (6 bases). Trimming removed 0 bases from V and 7 bases from J, with 7 bases in between. Germline V gives CDR1 LNHNV, CDR2 YYDKDF (reference sequence). The CDR3 consists of 13 residues. The CDR3 DNA reads TGTGCCACCAGCAGAGATCAGGGGAACATTCAGTACTTC. As protein: CATSRDQGNIQYF.